A single sample gave rise to the 10 T cell receptor beta chains below, sequenced in a study of cytomegalovirus exposure and HLA in healthy donors. 60 Vbeta and 13 Jbeta primers were used in PCR. The method was immunoSEQ multiplex PCR; TCRdb's version includes in-frame clones alone and lacks a portion of them. The sample carries some 150,000 clones, around 79% recorded once. The sequencing sample was made of PBMCs. Source of these receptors: a man between 40 and 49 years old in good health and CMV-seronegative.

V and J are TRBV28 and TRBJ2-6; TRBD1 agrees at 9 bases. The CDR3 runs 23 residues. J gave up 0 bases and V 0 bases, and 18 bases lay outside the gene matches. CDR1 is MDHEN, CDR2 SYDVKM, per germline. The CDR3, as DNA: TGTGCCAGCAGTTTATGGCCAAAACGGGACAGGGAACTTTACACCTCTGGGGCCAACGTCCTGACTTTC. It specifies CASSLWPKRDRELYTSGANVLTF.

This chain joins TRBV19 and TRBJ1-6; a weak D match, TRBD1 (6 bases). Germline V lookup: CDR1 LNHDA, CDR2 SQIVND (reference sequence). The V end was cut by 8 bases, the J end by 4 bases, with 6 bases between. This CDR3 contains 12 residues. CDR3 in DNA: TGTGCCAGTGGACAGTATAATTCACCCCTCCACTTT. Its translation: CASGQYNSPLHF.

This chain links TRBV4-3 with TRBJ2-7; D is possibly TRBD2 (6 bases). CDR1 and CDR2 from the germline V gene are LGHNA and YSLEER. The V end was cut by 11 bases, the J end by 6 bases, with 23 bases between. The CDR3 is 14 amino acids. DNA of the CDR3: TGCGCCCGTTGGGTGGATAGGAGGGCCCCCGAGCAGTACTTC. Protein: CARWVDRRAPEQYF.

The chain combines TRBV9 with TRBJ2-2, with 7 positions matching TRBD1. Germline V gene sequence: CDR1 SGDLS, CDR2 YYNGEE. Trimming removed 5 bases from V and 3 bases from J; junction bases left unmatched: 16. The CDR3 loop spans 18 amino acids. CDR3 nucleotide sequence: TGTGCCAGCAGTAACGATGTGTTGACAGGGAGATACACCGGGGAGCTGTTTTTT. This translates into CASSNDVLTGRYTGELFF.

The chain links TRBV6-1 to TRBJ2-7; 7 positions agree with TRBD1. Per the germline V gene, CDR1 is MNHNS and CDR2 is SASEGT. This CDR3 region has 14 residues. The V and J ends lost 5 bases and 0 bases, in that order; junction bases with no gene match: 4. The CDR3 is CASSPTGSSYEQYF. The CDR3 coding sequence is TGTGCCAGCAGTCCGACAGGGTCCTCCTACGAGCAGTACTTC.

The CDR3 here is CASKSGSSYNEQFF. The CDR3 DNA reads TGTGCCAGCAAAAGCGGGAGCTCCTACAATGAGCAGTTCTTC. The chain recombines TRBV7-9 with TRBJ2-1, with 8 nucleotides matching TRBD2. Germline trimming cut 7 bases from V and 0 bases from J; bases unmatched to any gene: 2. Germline values: CDR1 SEHNR, CDR2 FQNEAQ (reference sequence). The CDR3 sequence is 14 residues long.

The rearrangement uses TRBV19 and TRBJ2-6; D remains unclear. Per germline, CDR1 LNHDA and CDR2 SQIVND (reference sequence). The CDR3 sequence is 16 residues long. V was shortened by 5 bases and J by 2 bases, with 13 bases between the two germline ends. Written as DNA, the CDR3 is TGTGCCAGTAGTCGAACACCCGCGGCTGGGGCCAACGTCCTGACTTTC. It yields the protein CASSRTPAAGANVLTF.

The chain employs TRBV19 and TRBJ1-2, with 9 nucleotides matching TRBD1. The CDR3 is 15 residues long. V trimming: 5 bases; J trimming: 3 bases; junction bases outside the gene matches: 7. Germline V lookup: CDR1 LNHDA, CDR2 SQIVND (reference sequence). The CDR3 sequence: CASSYRRQGDYGYTF. CDR3 coding DNA: TGTGCCAGTAGTTATCGAAGACAGGGGGACTATGGCTACACCTTC.

The chain employs TRBV5-6 and TRBJ2-7, with 10 bases identical to TRBD1. Trimming cost V 5 bases and J 3 bases; bases outside gene matches: 8. Germline loops: CDR1 SGHDT, CDR2 YYEEEE. CDR3 length: 15 amino acids. The CDR3 region has the DNA TGTGCCAGCAGTGGTTTCGGACAGGGGGACTACGAGCAGTACTTC. Protein product: CASSGFGQGDYEQYF. Based on the CDR3 plus reference TRBV5-6 and TRBJ2-7, the full variable domain is DAGVTQSPTHLIKTRGQQVTLRCSPKSGHDTVSWYQQALGQGPQFIFQYYEEEERQRGNFPDRFSGHQFPNYSSELNVNALLLGDSALYLCASSGFGQGDYEQYFGPGTRLTVT.

This clone occurred a few times. The chain uses TRBV18 and TRBJ2-5; D possibly corresponds to TRBD1 (5 bases). V shed 4 bases and J shed 2 bases, with 8 bases lying between them. This CDR3 has 13 residues. Germline V lookup: CDR1 KGHSH, CDR2 LQKENI. CDR3 residues: CASSRTQQETQYF. The CDR3 nucleotides read TGTGCCAGCTCACGGACACAACAAGAGACCCAGTACTTC.